These 24 T cell receptor beta chains were all obtained from the same sample, sequenced in a study of shared clonotypes between healthy human individuals. Produced via immunoSEQ multiplex PCR; TCRdb's table is partial and in-frame only. The sample holds roughly 95,000 clones, 40% to 55% seen once. Sequencing input: PBMCs. These receptors all come from a woman aged 40-49 years in good health. Some clones in this sample may be carry-over from other donors' samples.

CDR3 bases: TGTGCCAGCAGCTTAGCCCTCGGGAAATCCTACGAGCAGTACTTC. It encodes CASSLALGKSYEQYF. The chain uses TRBV7-2 and TRBJ2-7, with D possibly matching TRBD2 (5 bases). V was pared by 0 bases and J by 1 base, with 10 bases between. The length of the CDR3 is 15 residues. From germline, CDR1 is SGHTA and CDR2 FQGNSA.

The V and J genes are TRBV7-9 and TRBJ2-7; 9 positions agree with TRBD1. The CDR3 has 14 residues. The ends lost 1 base at V and 6 bases at J; junction bases unmatched: 4. Germline V lookup: CDR1 SEHNR, CDR2 FQNEAQ (reference sequence). CDR3 region: CASSLGTGAGEQYF. Here the CDR3 DNA reads TGTGCCAGCAGCTTAGGGACAGGGGCCGGCGAGCAGTACTTC.

This clone was observed many times. The rearrangement uses TRBV28 and TRBJ1-2, with 7 bases matching TRBD1. The ends lost 6 bases at V and 8 bases at J; junction bases unmatched: 12. Germline lookup yields CDR1 MDHEN and CDR2 SYDVKM. The CDR3 totals 14 residues. The DNA of the CDR3 is TGTGCCAGCAGCCAACCGACAGGGAACAGAGGCTACACCTTC. Its protein is CASSQPTGNRGYTF.

In its sample, this clone was seen a few times. CDR3 coding DNA: TGCAGTGCTAGCCGACAGGGGGAGCAGTACTTC. Its translation: CSASRQGEQYF. The chain carries TRBV20-1 and TRBJ2-5; TRBD1 aligns across 9 bases. CDR3 length: 11 residues. CDR1 and CDR2 from the germline V gene are DFQATT and SNEGSKA (reference sequence). J lost 11 bases, V lost 3 bases, and 4 bases had no gene match.

Notes on this clone: One base away lies a much larger clone, so this may be a sequencing read error. The same CDR3 is also encoded by other DNA sequences in this sample. The J gene is TRBJ2-5, the V gene TRBV10-2; 13 bases fit TRBD2. This CDR3 is 14 amino acids long. CDR1 and CDR2 from the germline V gene are WSHSY and SAAADI. DNA of the CDR3: TGCGCCAGCAAACTAGCGGGAGGGTCTGAGACTCAGTACTTC. Translating gives CASKLAGGSETQYF.

By share, this clone ranks as medium-sized. The chain employs TRBV10-3 and TRBJ2-7; D tentatively fits TRBD1 or TRBD2 (5 bases each). The CDR3 sequence is 12 residues long. Looked up from germline, CDR1 is ENHRY and CDR2 is SYGVKD. Trimming shortened V by 4 bases and J by 7 bases, and 11 bases separated the two germline ends. CDR3 residues: CAISAQGGEQYF. The CDR3 nucleotides read TGTGCCATCAGTGCCCAGGGCGGGGAGCAGTACTTC.

This clone was observed many times. This sequence joins TRBV9 and TRBJ2-1; no clear D gene. Trimming removed 1 base at V and 13 bases at J, with 12 bases between. Germline values: CDR1 SGDLS, CDR2 YYNGEE. The length of the CDR3 is 12 residues. CDR3 residues: CASSVNGLIQFF. The CDR3 DNA reads TGTGCCAGCAGCGTAAATGGCCTTATTCAGTTCTTC. Variable domain in full (rest from reference TRBV9 and TRBJ2-1): DSGVTQTPKHLITATGQRVTLRCSPRSGDLSVYWYQQSLDQGLQFLIQYYNGEERAKGNILERFSAQQFPDLHSELNLSSLELGDSALYFCASSVNGLIQFFGPGTRLTVL.

This clone came up a few times. The chain uses TRBV7-2 and TRBJ2-5, with a weak D call TRBD1 (6 bases). The germline V gene encodes CDR1 SGHTA and CDR2 FQGNSA. V lost 2 bases, J lost 5 bases, and 12 bases lay in between. CDR3 length equals 14 residues. CDR3 in DNA: TGTGCCAGCAGCTTAAGGCAGGGGAGTGAGACCCAGTACTTC. Translated, it gives CASSLRQGSETQYF.

As to this clone: This is likely an artifact of a read error, given a far larger clone one base away. No conserved phenylalanine or tryptophan is present at the end of the CDR3, so a read error is the likely explanation. The chain carries TRBV7-9 and TRBJ2-7; no clear D gene. V was trimmed by 1 base and J by 3 bases, leaving 7 bases between them. This CDR3 is 13 amino acids long. CDR1 and CDR2 (germline): SEHNR, FQNEAQ (reference sequence). Here the CDR3 DNA reads TGTGCCAGCAGCTTAGGTGATGGCTACGAGCAGTACTCC. Translating gives CASSLGDGYEQYS.

This rearrangement joins TRBV4-1 to TRBJ1-5; the D gene is possibly TRBD1 (6 bases). There are 16 residues in the CDR3. Trimming pared 1 base from V and 1 base from J, leaving 11 bases between. Germline CDR1 reads MGHRA; CDR2 reads YSYEKL. The CDR3 reads CASSQGGDKSNQPQHF. The CDR3 DNA sequence: TGCGCCAGCAGCCAAGGAGGGGACAAGAGCAATCAGCCCCAGCATTTT.

V and J are TRBV2 and TRBJ2-5; the D is unclear. The J call is uncertain, as TRBJ2-7 better fits the DNA end. The CDR3 is 11 residues long. In germline, CDR1 is SNHLY, CDR2 FYNNEI. The CDR3, as DNA: TGTGCCAGCAGTCTGAGATCCGAGCAGTACTTC. It codes for CASSLRSEQYF.

This clone was detected ten times or more. The chain joins TRBV4-1 to TRBJ2-5, with D tentatively TRBD1 (6 bases). Germline V gene data show CDR1 as MGHRA and CDR2 as YSYEKL. Trimming took off 5 bases at V and 5 bases at J, with 15 bases between the two ends. The CDR3 runs to 14 residues. CDR3 residues: CASSSARGRETQYF. The CDR3 region has the DNA TGCGCCAGCAGCTCAGCCAGGGGCCGGGAGACCCAGTACTTC.

In DNA form, the CDR3 reads TGTGCCAGCAGCCAGACATGGGATACGCAGTATTTT. It specifies CASSQTWDTQYF. The chain employs TRBV7-8 and TRBJ2-3, with D unclear. V was clipped by 5 bases and J by 6 bases, with 9 bases between them. The CDR3 has 12 amino acids. Germline V gene data show CDR1 as SGHVS and CDR2 as FQNEAQ.

This clone was recorded a few times. The rearrangement uses TRBV15 and TRBJ2-5, with 8 bases fitting TRBD2. The CDR3 consists of 17 residues. Germline V gene data show CDR1 as LNHNV and CDR2 as YYDKDF (reference sequence). The V segment lost 4 bases and the J segment 5 bases; nucleotides outside the gene matches: 15. Here the CDR3 DNA reads TGTGCCACCAGCACTGGGGACTTAGCGGGATCGGGCGAGACCCAGTACTTC. Its protein product is CATSTGDLAGSGETQYF.

This clone was counted between two and nine times. This chain connects TRBV7-9 to TRBJ2-7; maybe TRBD2 (6 bases). The CDR3 loop spans 14 amino acids. Germline CDR1 SEHNR, CDR2 FQNEAQ (reference sequence). V was trimmed by 1 base and J by 0 bases, leaving 7 bases between them. The CDR3 protein is CASSLGGLSYEQYF. CDR3 DNA sequence: TGTGCCAGCAGCTTAGGGGGACTCTCCTACGAGCAGTACTTC.

In nucleotides, the CDR3 is TGTGCCAGCAAGCCCAGGCCTGGCGGGAATCAGCCCCAGCATTTT. It codes for CASKPRPGGNQPQHF. The rearrangement uses TRBV6-5 and TRBJ1-5, with D uncertain. The V gene lost 7 bases and the J gene lost 4 bases, with 17 bases spanning the gap. The CDR3 has 15 amino acids. CDR1 and CDR2 (germline): MNHEY, SVGAGI.

This clone was seen repeatedly, ten times or more. The gene calls are TRBV7-3 and TRBJ2-2; TRBD1 might be the D (5 bases). The CDR3 length is 14 residues. V was trimmed by 5 bases and J by 3 bases, leaving 10 bases between them. The V gene's germline CDR1 is SGHTA and CDR2 FQGTGA. CDR3 region: CASSAGMDTGELFF. The CDR3 nucleotides are TGTGCCAGCAGCGCAGGGATGGACACCGGGGAGCTGTTTTTT.

This chain uses TRBV30 with TRBJ2-7, with TRBD1 matching over 7 bases. V trimming: 6 bases; J trimming: 3 bases; junction bases outside the gene matches: 8. The length of the CDR3 is 13 residues. CDR1 is GTSNPN and CDR2 is SVGIG in the germline V gene (reference sequence). CDR3 DNA: TGTGCCTGCGAGACAGGGAAATACTACGAGCAGTACTTC. It translates to CACETGKYYEQYF.

In the case of this clone: A much larger clone differs from this one at a single base, so this may be a read error. The V gene is TRBV11-1, the J gene TRBJ2-1; 13 positions match TRBD2. V dropped 6 bases and J dropped 8; count of bases not matched to a gene: 7. The CDR3 totals 15 residues. CDR1 is SGHAT, CDR2 FQDESV, per germline (reference sequence). The CDR3 DNA is TGTGCCAGCAGTACGCGGACTAGCGGGAGCGATGAGCAGTTCTTC. Protein: CASSTRTSGSDEQFF.

The chain joins TRBV5-1 to TRBJ2-1; 10 bases map to TRBD2. The CDR3 loop spans 16 amino acids. Per germline, CDR1 SGHRS and CDR2 YFSETQ. V lost 2 bases and J lost 6; bases outside the gene matches: 8. The CDR3 DNA is TGCGCCAGCAGCTTATACGCTAGCGGGAGTAGCAATGAGCAGTTCTTC. Its translation is CASSLYASGSSNEQFF.

The chain is built from TRBV30 and TRBJ2-5; D is unresolved. This CDR3 is built from 12 residues. CDR1 and CDR2 (germline): GTSNPN, SVGIG (reference sequence). Trimming removed 0 bases from V and 11 bases from J, with 13 bases in between. CDR3 amino acids: CAWSVNTHLQYF. In nucleotides, the CDR3 is TGTGCCTGGAGTGTAAATACACACTTGCAGTACTTC.

In this sample, this clone turned up many times. The V call is TRBV9, the J call TRBJ2-1, with 8 bases aligning to TRBD2. Germline CDR1 reads SGDLS; CDR2 reads YYNGEE. Unmatched junction bases numbered 6, after V lost 0 bases and J lost 10 bases. This CDR3 has 14 residues. CDR3 protein: CASSVGVSGAEQFF. As DNA, the CDR3 is TGTGCCAGCAGCGTAGGAGTTAGCGGGGCGGAGCAGTTCTTC.

The chain has TRBV7-3 and TRBJ2-2; 7 positions agree with TRBD1. Unmatched junction bases numbered 5, after V lost 5 bases and J lost 2 bases. The germline CDR1 and CDR2 sequences are SGHTA and FQGTGA. CDR3 length: 15 residues. The CDR3 DNA reads TGTGCCAGCAGCCCTCGGGACAGAAACACCGGGGAGCTGTTTTTT. Translated, it gives CASSPRDRNTGELFF.

The gene calls are TRBV2 and TRBJ2-3, with a tentative D call TRBD2 (7 bases). CDR3 size: 14 residues. The V end lost 6 bases, the J end lost 2 bases, and 12 bases lay between the germline ends. Germline V gene data show CDR1 as SNHLY and CDR2 as FYNNEI. The CDR3 bases are TGTGCCAGCAGGGGGGGGCAACACACAGATACGCAGTATTTT. Encoded protein: CASRGGQHTDTQYF.